A selection of T cell receptor beta chains follows, all from one sample in a study of shared clonotypes between healthy human individuals. Only in-frame clones appear in the TCRdb table, and some are missing; sequencing was by immunoSEQ multiplex PCR. The data show about 2 million clones, around 96% seen once. Sequenced: naive CD8+ T cells sorted from blood. The receptor set was obtained from a man aged 18 to 30 in good health. Each CDR3 is given with its conserved first and last residue. The order of the fields is D gene, V gene, J gene, clone size, CDR3 protein, CDR3 DNA. The D gene is left open where the match is weak. Part of the rows lack a size; the others show once, few, many or a class for expanded clones.

D gene: TRBD1; V gene: TRBV4-1; J gene: TRBJ1-6; clone size: .; CDR3 protein: CASSPAEQGALHF; CDR3 DNA: TGCGCCAGCAGCCCTGCTGAACAGGGGGCCCTCCACTTT
D gene: .; V gene: TRBV5-8; J gene: TRBJ1-2; clone size: .; CDR3 protein: CASSLEGYEKGANYGYTF; CDR3 DNA: TGTGCCAGCAGCTTGGAGGGTTACGAAAAGGGTGCGAACTATGGCTACACCTTC
D gene: .; V gene: TRBV27; J gene: TRBJ2-7; clone size: .; CDR3 protein: CASSLRQGGSYEQYF; CDR3 DNA: TGTGCCAGCAGTTTGAGGCAGGGTGGATCCTACGAGCAGTACTTC
D gene: .; V gene: TRBV27; J gene: TRBJ2-7; clone size: .; CDR3 protein: CASSLGRYYEQYF; CDR3 DNA: TGTGCCAGCAGCCTGGGACGGTACTACGAGCAGTACTTC
D gene: TRBD1; V gene: TRBV7-9; J gene: TRBJ2-7; clone size: .; CDR3 protein: CASSRDRGLHYEQYF; CDR3 DNA: TGTGCCAGCAGCCGGGACAGGGGTCTTCACTACGAGCAGTACTTC
D gene: TRBD2; V gene: TRBV27; J gene: TRBJ2-3; clone size: .; CDR3 protein: CASKRVAGGIDTQYF; CDR3 DNA: TGTGCCAGCAAAAGAGTAGCGGGAGGGATAGATACGCAGTATTTT
D gene: .; V gene: TRBV2; J gene: TRBJ1-1; clone size: .; CDR3 protein: CASSDRRVAGVNTEAFF; CDR3 DNA: TGTGCCAGCAGTGATAGGCGCGTGGCAGGGGTTAACACTGAAGCTTTCTTT
D gene: .; V gene: TRBV28; J gene: TRBJ2-3; clone size: .; CDR3 protein: CASSPTRRGTDTQYF; CDR3 DNA: TGTGCCAGCAGTCCAACCAGGAGGGGCACAGATACGCAGTATTTT
D gene: .; V gene: TRBV7-2; J gene: TRBJ2-1; clone size: .; CDR3 protein: CASSLDGYNEQFF; CDR3 DNA: TGTGCCAGCAGCTTAGACGGCTACAATGAGCAGTTCTTC
D gene: TRBD1; V gene: TRBV5-6; J gene: TRBJ2-5; clone size: .; CDR3 protein: CASSLQGATQYF; CDR3 DNA: TGTGCCAGCAGCTTACAGGGGGCCACCCAGTACTTC
D gene: TRBD1; V gene: TRBV5-5; J gene: TRBJ2-7; clone size: .; CDR3 protein: CASSPWTGSSYEQYF; CDR3 DNA: TGTGCCAGCAGCCCGTGGACAGGGAGCTCCTACGAGCAGTACTTC
D gene: .; V gene: TRBV4-1; J gene: TRBJ2-5; clone size: .; CDR3 protein: CASSLRLESQETQYF; CDR3 DNA: TGCGCCAGCAGCCTTCGACTGGAATCCCAAGAGACCCAGTACTTC
D gene: .; V gene: TRBV28; J gene: TRBJ1-5; clone size: .; CDR3 protein: CASSLEQNNNQPQHF; CDR3 DNA: TGTGCCAGCAGTTTAGAGCAGAATAACAATCAGCCCCAGCATTTT
D gene: .; V gene: TRBV15; J gene: TRBJ2-3; clone size: .; CDR3 protein: CATSRALGDTQYF; CDR3 DNA: TGTGCCACCAGCAGAGCTCTGGGTGATACGCAGTATTTT
D gene: .; V gene: TRBV6-1; J gene: TRBJ1-5; clone size: .; CDR3 protein: CASRPRQAGQPQHF; CDR3 DNA: TGTGCCAGCAGACCTCGACAGGCGGGACAGCCCCAGCATTTT
D gene: .; V gene: TRBV10-2; J gene: TRBJ1-1; clone size: once; CDR3 protein: CASTNTFWAFF; CDR3 DNA: TGCGCCAGCACCAACACATTTTGGGCTTTCTTT
D gene: TRBD2; V gene: TRBV23-1; J gene: TRBJ2-7; clone size: .; CDR3 protein: CASCPGLAGDCTYEQYF; CDR3 DNA: TGCGCCAGCTGCCCGGGACTAGCGGGAGATTGTACGTACGAGCAGTACTTC
D gene: .; V gene: TRBV12-5; J gene: TRBJ2-7; clone size: .; CDR3 protein: CASGLSLGRPGYEQYF; CDR3 DNA: TGTGCTAGTGGTTTGAGTCTGGGGAGGCCGGGCTACGAGCAGTACTTC
D gene: .; V gene: TRBV10-2; J gene: TRBJ1-2; clone size: .; CDR3 protein: CASSDMRIHYGYTF; CDR3 DNA: TGCGCCAGCAGTGATATGCGGATCCACTATGGCTACACCTTC
D gene: .; V gene: TRBV19; J gene: TRBJ1-1; clone size: .; CDR3 protein: CASSLSRNTEAFF; CDR3 DNA: TGTGCCAGTAGTCTATCCAGGAACACTGAAGCTTTCTTT
D gene: .; V gene: TRBV11-2; J gene: TRBJ2-7; clone size: .; CDR3 protein: CASGWPTDEQYF; CDR3 DNA: TGTGCCAGCGGCTGGCCCACAGACGAGCAGTACTTC
D gene: TRBD2; V gene: TRBV15; J gene: TRBJ2-7; clone size: .; CDR3 protein: CATGGVPYEQYF; CDR3 DNA: TGTGCCACCGGGGGGGTTCCCTACGAGCAGTACTTC
D gene: TRBD1; V gene: TRBV4-1; J gene: TRBJ2-7; clone size: .; CDR3 protein: CASSQQTGGAYEQYF; CDR3 DNA: TGCGCCAGCAGCCAACAGACAGGGGGCGCTTACGAGCAGTACTTC
D gene: TRBD2; V gene: TRBV4-1; J gene: TRBJ2-7; clone size: once; CDR3 protein: CASSPAGGPFEQYF; CDR3 DNA: TGCGCCAGCAGCCCAGCGGGGGGGCCCTTTGAGCAGTACTTC
D gene: TRBD1; V gene: TRBV5-4; J gene: TRBJ2-2; clone size: .; CDR3 protein: CASSLDRAETGELFF; CDR3 DNA: TGTGCCAGCAGCCTAGACAGGGCTGAAACCGGGGAGCTGTTTTTT
D gene: .; V gene: TRBV4-1; J gene: TRBJ1-1; clone size: .; CDR3 protein: CASSLTQYTEAFF; CDR3 DNA: TGCGCCAGCAGCCTAACACAATACACTGAAGCTTTCTTT
D gene: .; V gene: TRBV28; J gene: TRBJ1-1; clone size: .; CDR3 protein: CASSLSRRTGLDTEAFF; CDR3 DNA: TGTGCCAGCAGTTTAAGTAGGCGAACAGGCCTAGACACTGAAGCTTTCTTT
D gene: TRBD2; V gene: TRBV6-1; J gene: TRBJ2-7; clone size: .; CDR3 protein: CASRTSGNYEQYF; CDR3 DNA: TGTGCCAGCAGGACTAGCGGGAACTACGAGCAGTACTTC
D gene: .; V gene: TRBV7-9; J gene: TRBJ2-3; clone size: .; CDR3 protein: CASSFAAAGMGTTDTQYF; CDR3 DNA: TGTGCCAGCAGCTTTGCCGCGGCCGGGATGGGAACCACAGATACGCAGTATTTT
D gene: .; V gene: TRBV2; J gene: TRBJ2-2; clone size: .; CDR3 protein: CASSEDPTGELFF; CDR3 DNA: TGTGCCAGCAGTGAAGATCCAACCGGGGAGCTGTTTTTT
D gene: .; V gene: TRBV7-2; J gene: TRBJ1-4; clone size: .; CDR3 protein: CASSLDRTEKLFF; CDR3 DNA: TGTGCCAGCAGCCTGGACAGAACGGAAAAACTGTTTTTT
D gene: .; V gene: TRBV25-1; J gene: TRBJ2-1; clone size: .; CDR3 protein: CASSESGDNEQFF; CDR3 DNA: TGTGCCAGCAGTGAATCCGGGGACAATGAGCAGTTCTTC
D gene: TRBD1; V gene: TRBV27; J gene: TRBJ1-4; clone size: .; CDR3 protein: CASRDTGGGEKLFF; CDR3 DNA: TGTGCCAGCAGGGATACAGGGGGCGGTGAAAAACTGTTTTTT
D gene: .; V gene: TRBV4-1; J gene: TRBJ1-5; clone size: .; CDR3 protein: CASSQPGSLDQPQHF; CDR3 DNA: TGCGCCAGCAGCCAGCCAGGGAGTCTCGATCAGCCCCAGCATTTT
D gene: .; V gene: TRBV27; J gene: TRBJ2-5; clone size: .; CDR3 protein: CASSLGRSWAQYF; CDR3 DNA: TGTGCCAGCAGTTTAGGACGGAGCTGGGCCCAGTACTTC
D gene: TRBD1; V gene: TRBV14; J gene: TRBJ1-2; clone size: .; CDR3 protein: CASSQPTGDGYTF; CDR3 DNA: TGTGCCAGCAGCCAGCCGACAGGGGATGGCTACACCTTC
D gene: .; V gene: TRBV28; J gene: TRBJ1-4; clone size: .; CDR3 protein: CASSLGSVGANEKLFF; CDR3 DNA: TGTGCCAGCAGTTTAGGATCGGTGGGGGCCAATGAAAAACTGTTTTTT
D gene: TRBD2; V gene: TRBV4-2; J gene: TRBJ2-5; clone size: .; CDR3 protein: CASSETLAGFAQETQYF; CDR3 DNA: TGTGCCAGCAGCGAAACTTTAGCGGGGTTCGCTCAAGAGACCCAGTACTTC
D gene: TRBD1; V gene: TRBV28; J gene: TRBJ2-5; clone size: .; CDR3 protein: CASSPGQGLQETQYF; CDR3 DNA: TGTGCCAGCAGCCCGGGACAGGGGCTCCAAGAGACCCAGTACTTC
D gene: .; V gene: TRBV9; J gene: TRBJ1-1; clone size: .; CDR3 protein: CASSVDLGDTEAFF; CDR3 DNA: TGTGCCAGCAGCGTAGATCTGGGGGACACTGAAGCTTTCTTT
D gene: .; V gene: TRBV27; J gene: TRBJ1-6; clone size: .; CDR3 protein: CASSLIGGDGSSYNSPLHF; CDR3 DNA: TGTGCCAGCAGTTTAATCGGGGGGGACGGAAGCTCCTATAATTCACCCCTCCACTTT
D gene: .; V gene: TRBV6-5; J gene: TRBJ1-1; clone size: .; CDR3 protein: CASSGGAGRRAEAFF; CDR3 DNA: TGTGCCAGCAGTGGGGGTGCGGGGCGCAGGGCTGAAGCTTTCTTT
D gene: .; V gene: TRBV29-1; J gene: TRBJ1-2; clone size: .; CDR3 protein: CSVEGGSGYTF; CDR3 DNA: TGCAGCGTCGAGGGGGGGTCGGGCTACACCTTC
D gene: .; V gene: TRBV5-1; J gene: TRBJ1-2; clone size: once; CDR3 protein: CASSGTQNYGYTF; CDR3 DNA: TGCGCCAGCAGCGGGACACAAAACTATGGCTACACCTTC
D gene: .; V gene: TRBV2; J gene: TRBJ1-3; clone size: .; CDR3 protein: CASSDWGSSGNTIYF; CDR3 DNA: TGTGCCAGCAGTGACTGGGGGTCCTCTGGAAACACCATATATTTT
D gene: .; V gene: TRBV4-3; J gene: TRBJ1-2; clone size: .; CDR3 protein: CASSQGRIYTF; CDR3 DNA: TGCGCCAGCAGCCAAGGGCGGATCTACACCTTC
D gene: .; V gene: TRBV7-9; J gene: TRBJ2-7; clone size: .; CDR3 protein: CASSLGATSYEQYF; CDR3 DNA: TGTGCCAGCAGCTTGGGGGCTACCTCCTACGAGCAGTACTTC
D gene: TRBD2; V gene: TRBV10-3; J gene: TRBJ2-3; clone size: .; CDR3 protein: CATERGDFTDTQYF; CDR3 DNA: TGTGCCACAGAGCGGGGGGACTTCACAGATACGCAGTATTTT
D gene: .; V gene: TRBV13; J gene: TRBJ2-7; clone size: .; CDR3 protein: CASSWKLGTYEQYF; CDR3 DNA: TGTGCCAGCAGCTGGAAACTAGGAACCTACGAGCAGTACTTC
D gene: TRBD2; V gene: TRBV18; J gene: TRBJ2-1; clone size: .; CDR3 protein: CASSPSPGLAGEGEQFF; CDR3 DNA: TGTGCCAGCTCACCTTCACCGGGACTAGCGGGAGAGGGTGAGCAGTTCTTC
D gene: .; V gene: TRBV13; J gene: TRBJ1-1; clone size: .; CDR3 protein: CASSPPQGHRDTEAFF; CDR3 DNA: TGTGCCAGCAGCCCTCCCCAGGGACATCGGGACACTGAAGCTTTCTTT
D gene: .; V gene: TRBV5-5; J gene: TRBJ1-1; clone size: .; CDR3 protein: CASSLGAATEAFF; CDR3 DNA: TGTGCCAGCAGCTTGGGTGCTGCTACTGAAGCTTTCTTT
D gene: .; V gene: TRBV4-1; J gene: TRBJ1-6; clone size: .; CDR3 protein: CASSQDLQMGSPLHF; CDR3 DNA: TGCGCCAGCAGCCAAGATTTACAGATGGGTTCACCCCTCCACTTT
D gene: .; V gene: TRBV6-5; J gene: TRBJ1-2; clone size: few; CDR3 protein: CASLGGNYGYTF; CDR3 DNA: TGTGCCAGCCTGGGGGGAAACTATGGCTACACCTTC
D gene: .; V gene: TRBV5-8; J gene: TRBJ2-3; clone size: .; CDR3 protein: CASSFASVDTDTQYF; CDR3 DNA: TGTGCCAGCAGCTTTGCTAGCGTTGACACAGATACGCAGTATTTT
D gene: .; V gene: TRBV5-5; J gene: TRBJ2-7; clone size: .; CDR3 protein: CASSYSPTYEQYF; CDR3 DNA: TGTGCCAGCAGCTACAGCCCTACCTACGAGCAGTACTTC
D gene: .; V gene: TRBV29-1; J gene: TRBJ2-1; clone size: once; CDR3 protein: CSVAGYSYNEQFF; CDR3 DNA: TGCAGCGTCGCGGGATACTCCTACAATGAGCAGTTCTTC
D gene: .; V gene: TRBV27; J gene: TRBJ2-1; clone size: .; CDR3 protein: CASSLSVGEFSNEQFF; CDR3 DNA: TGTGCCAGCAGTTTGTCTGTGGGGGAGTTTTCAAATGAGCAGTTCTTC
D gene: .; V gene: TRBV5-4; J gene: TRBJ2-7; clone size: .; CDR3 protein: CASSQGGSGLSHYEQYF; CDR3 DNA: TGTGCCAGCAGCCAGGGAGGATCAGGTCTATCCCACTACGAGCAGTACTTC
D gene: .; V gene: TRBV4-1; J gene: TRBJ1-1; clone size: .; CDR3 protein: CASSQDPASTLYTEAFF; CDR3 DNA: TGCGCCAGCAGCCAAGATCCGGCCTCAACTCTCTACACTGAAGCTTTCTTT